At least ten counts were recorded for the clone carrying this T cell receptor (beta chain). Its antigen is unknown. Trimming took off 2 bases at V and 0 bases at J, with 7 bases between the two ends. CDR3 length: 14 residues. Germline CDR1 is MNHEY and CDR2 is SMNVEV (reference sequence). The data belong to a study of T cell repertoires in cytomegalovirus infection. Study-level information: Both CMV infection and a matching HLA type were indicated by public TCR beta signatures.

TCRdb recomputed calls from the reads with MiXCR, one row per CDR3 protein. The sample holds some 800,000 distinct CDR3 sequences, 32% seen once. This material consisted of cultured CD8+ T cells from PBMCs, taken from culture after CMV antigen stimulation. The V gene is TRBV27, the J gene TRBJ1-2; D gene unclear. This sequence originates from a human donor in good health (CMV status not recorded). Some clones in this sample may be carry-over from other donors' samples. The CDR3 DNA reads TGTGCCAGCAGTTTAGACGGCGCTAACTATGGCTACACCTTC. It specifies CASSLDGANYGYTF.